This T cell receptor beta chain was identified during a study of CXCR3-negative and CXCR3-positive naive CD8 T cells. Those CD8+ T cells considered naive were CD45RO-CCR7+CD27+CD95-. Study observations and caveats: Relative to CXCR3-negative naive cells, CXCR3-positive naive cells had more hydrophobic TRB CDR3s. It was found that naive subsets had comparable surface CD5, and TCR strength was inferred from TRB CDR3 properties. Naive subsets were similarly diverse, while memory CD8+ repertoires were much less diverse.

As for this clonotype: Its antigen is undetermined.

Carrying UMI labels, the TRB cDNA libraries were prepared through 5' RACE. TCRdb reworked the 5' RACE reads into one entry per CDR3 protein, no DNA. The table lists about 86,000 distinct CDR3 sequences. Sequencing was carried out using naive CXCR3+ CD8+ T cells from blood. Described subset: CD45RO-CCR7+CD27+CD95- naive CD8+ T cells expressing CXCR3 (TNR3+). The source of this sequence is a human donor in good health. Some clones in this sample may be carry-over from other donors' samples.

CDR3 sequence reads: CASSEGTSTNEKLFF. The V call is TRBV6-1, the J call TRBJ1-4. This CDR3 has 15 residues. Germline CDR1 reads MNHNS; CDR2 reads SASEGT.